This T cell receptor beta chain was sequenced for a study of CD8+ T cells in alopecia areata. Background on the study: Tofacitinib administration to treated patients was oral, at 5 to 10 mg twice daily. Tofacitinib dosing lasted 6 to 18 months, which was then followed by 6 months off drug.

Study findings and constraints: Lesional scalp exceeded normal scalp in clonality, especially in alopecia totalis/universalis.

The CDR3 runs 15 residues. V was pared by 8 bases and J by 5 bases, with 10 bases of the junction left unmatched. Germline CDR1 reads SQVTM; CDR2 reads ANQGSEA. Following RNA extraction, reverse transcription yielded cDNA that acted as the sequencing template. The protocol was immunoSEQ multiplex PCR, while the TCRdb copy is restricted to in-frame clones and leaves out a portion. The sample comprises about 210,000 clones, over 60% of which are singletons, and around 4.3% rests with the top ten. Regarding treatment: oral pan-JAK inhibitor, 5-10 mg twice daily. Researchers gathered lesional scalp punch biopsies and peripheral blood from patients with alopecia areata. On this clone itself: As yet, its antigen is unknown.

Sequenced here: CD4+ T cells sorted from blood, sampled at week 4, from a patient treated with tofacitinib. This TCR derives from a human donor with alopecia areata. The chain has TRBV29-1 and TRBJ1-5, with 12 bases identical to TRBD1. DNA of the CDR3: TGCAGCATGACCGGGACAGGGGGCGCAGATCAGCCCCAGCATTTT. This gives the protein CSMTGTGGADQPQHF.